This T cell receptor (beta chain) was obtained from a study of OX40 agonist ivuxolimab in advanced cancers. The wider study: Ivuxolimab, which is an agonistic anti-OX40 (CD134) antibody, was administered to the patients. Patients received ivuxolimab, an intravenous treatment, every 2 weeks at 0.01 to 10 mg/kg.

The CDR3 sequence is 14 residues long. The germline CDR1 and CDR2 sequences are MDHEN and SYDVKM. V gave up 3 bases and J gave up 7 bases; unmatched junction bases: 8. This table comes from immunoSEQ multiplex PCR, and its TCRdb copy is limited to in-frame clones, with some not included. The sample records some 68,000 clones, over 80% being singletons. The sequences come from CD4+ or CD8+ T cells sorted from blood, collected in a trial of the OX40 agonist ivuxolimab. V usage is TRBV28 and J usage is TRBJ2-7; 8 nucleotides align to TRBD2. The receptor's source is an adult with an advanced solid tumor such as melanoma, head and neck, liver or kidney cancer. CDR3 residues: CASSFIGGAREQYF. The DNA for the CDR3 is TGTGCCAGCAGTTTTATCGGGGGGGCGCGGGAGCAGTACTTC.